These 26 T cell receptor beta chains originate from one sample sequenced in a study of T cell responses to AZD1222 COVID-19 vaccine. Assay used: immunoSEQ multiplex PCR; TCRdb lists only in-frame clones, some missing. Here the sample spans just under 75,000 clones, around 80% being singletons. The source was peripheral blood, collected 28 days after the second AZD1222 dose. All receptors come from an adult who received the AZD1222 COVID-19 vaccine.

The chain recombines TRBV28 with TRBJ2-3; 11 positions agree with TRBD2. Losses at the gene ends were 7 bases for V and 2 bases for J; bases not matched to a gene: 5. Germline V gene sequence: CDR1 MDHEN, CDR2 SYDVKM. The CDR3 is 15 residues long. The CDR3 loop reads CASKIAGGPTDTQYF. The CDR3, as DNA: TGTGCCAGCAAGATAGCGGGGGGGCCCACAGATACGCAGTATTTT. Full variable domain (rest looked up from reference TRBV28 and TRBJ2-3): DVKVTQSSRYLVKRTGEKVFLECVQDMDHENMFWYRQDPGLGLRLIYFSYDVKMKEKGDIPEGYSVSREKKERFSLILESASTNQTSMYLCASKIAGGPTDTQYFGPGTRLTVL.

This clone has more than one count but fewer than ten. This chain connects TRBV30 to TRBJ1-4, with D possibly matching TRBD1 (5 bases). V lost 0 bases and J 1 base, leaving 9 bases between the germline ends. The germline CDR1 and CDR2 sequences are GTSNPN and SVGIG (reference sequence). The CDR3 consists of 15 residues. The CDR3 sequence: CAWSVQALTNEKLFF. DNA of the CDR3: TGTGCCTGGAGTGTACAGGCTTTAACTAATGAAAAACTGTTTTTT.

This chain joins TRBV11-2 and TRBJ2-2; D is ambiguous. In germline, CDR1 is SGHAT, CDR2 FQNNGV. There are 14 residues in the CDR3. The V gene lost 3 bases and the J gene lost 2 bases, with 7 bases spanning the gap. The CDR3 DNA reads as TGTGCCAGCAGCTTGAGTAGCAACACCGGGGAGCTGTTTTTT. Translating gives CASSLSSNTGELFF.

V is TRBV6-2 or TRBV6-3 and J is TRBJ1-6, with D possibly matching TRBD1 (5 bases). The CDR3 totals 14 residues. Trimming took off 5 bases at V and 11 bases at J, with 16 bases between the two ends. CDR1 and CDR2 (germline): MNHEY, SVGEGT. This CDR3 is CASSLKGSGAPLHF. In nucleotides, the CDR3 is TGTGCCAGCAGTCTGAAGGGGTCGGGGGCACCCCTCCACTTT.

The rearrangement uses TRBV7-6 and TRBJ2-6; possible D gene TRBD2, 5 bases. Deletions cut 5 bases from V and 4 bases from J, with 18 bases between. Germline CDR1 is SGHVS and CDR2 is FNYEAQ. The CDR3 contains 17 residues. CDR3 nucleotides: TGTGCCAGCAGCACCCGTACCCAACGCGGGGGGGCCAACGTCCTGACTTTC. Translated, it gives CASSTRTQRGGANVLTF.

In its sample, this clone was seen a few times. The chain combines TRBV28 with TRBJ1-4, with a possible D match to TRBD1 (6 bases). Germline CDR1 and CDR2: MDHEN and SYDVKM. The CDR3 is 14 amino acids. V lost 8 bases and J 5 bases, leaving 15 bases between the germline ends. Here the CDR3 DNA reads TGTGCCAGCTTGAGGGCAGGGGCGAATGAAAAACTGTTTTTT. Its translation is CASLRAGANEKLFF.

This sequence joins TRBV2 and TRBJ1-4; D may be TRBD1 (6 bases). Germline loops: CDR1 SNHLY, CDR2 FYNNEI. The ends were cut back, 7 bases at V and 7 bases at J, with 16 bases in the middle. The CDR3 sequence is 14 residues long. CDR3: CASNQQGSGEKLFF. The CDR3 DNA follows: TGTGCCAGCAATCAGCAGGGGAGTGGTGAAAAACTGTTTTTT.

The chain employs TRBV10-2 and TRBJ2-3; tentative D call: TRBD2 (7 bases). V was trimmed by 4 bases and J by 5 bases, leaving 13 bases between them. Per the germline V gene, CDR1 is WSHSY and CDR2 is SAAADI. The CDR3 covers 14 residues. CDR3 loop: CASSAGGPKDTQYF. In nucleotides, the CDR3 is TGCGCCAGCAGTGCCGGGGGGCCGAAAGATACGCAGTATTTT.

This clone has only a few counts. The chain uses TRBV30 and TRBJ2-7; TRBD2 aligns across 10 bases. V lost 4 bases and J lost 3; bases outside the gene matches: 3. The CDR3 runs 13 residues. Germline CDR1 is GTSNPN and CDR2 is SVGIG (reference sequence). The CDR3 DNA follows: TGTGCCTGGAAGAGGACTAGCGGCTACGAGCAGTACTTC. Protein sequence: CAWKRTSGYEQYF.

The CDR3 bases are TGTGCCACCAGCAAGGGACCGATCGAGGAGACCCAGTACTTC. Amino acid sequence: CATSKGPIEETQYF. This chain uses TRBV15 with TRBJ2-5; D is perhaps TRBD1 or TRBD2 (5 bases each). V lost 4 bases to trimming and J lost 5 bases, with 14 bases between them. There are 14 residues in the CDR3. Germline V gene lookup returns CDR1 LNHNV and CDR2 YYDKDF (reference sequence).

The table lists this clone with a few counts. The J gene is TRBJ1-4, the V gene TRBV7-8; D might be TRBD1 (5 bases). The CDR3 has 16 amino acids. V was trimmed by 1 base and J by 6 bases, leaving 15 bases between them. The germline gives CDR1 SGHVS, CDR2 FQNEAQ. The DNA of the CDR3 is TGTGCCAGCAGCTTAGGGGACGGGGCGGACCATGAAAAACTGTTTTTT. Protein product: CASSLGDGADHEKLFF.

This clone was counted only a few times. V usage is TRBV2 and J usage is TRBJ2-1; D not resolved. Germline V lookup: CDR1 SNHLY, CDR2 FYNNEI. The CDR3 spans 13 residues. V lost 6 bases and J 0 bases, leaving 6 bases between the germline ends. The CDR3 region is CASRFASYNEQFF. CDR3 in DNA: TGTGCCAGCAGGTTCGCCTCCTACAATGAGCAGTTCTTC.

The CDR3 region is CASSFTPWAGASTDTQYF. CDR3 coding DNA: TGTGCCAGCAGCTTCACCCCCTGGGCGGGGGCTAGCACAGATACGCAGTATTTT. The chain is built from TRBV7-8 and TRBJ2-3; weak D call: TRBD2 (7 bases). The germline V and J ends were trimmed by 3 bases and 0 bases, with 19 bases remaining between them. The CDR3 is 18 amino acids. Germline CDR1 reads SGHVS; CDR2 reads FQNEAQ.

This sequence joins TRBV7-3 and TRBJ2-2; D may correspond to TRBD1 or TRBD2 (5 bases each). Between the trimmed V and J ends, which lost 1 base and 4 bases, there was a span of 37 bases. Germline V lookup: CDR1 SGHTA, CDR2 FQGTGA. The CDR3 runs to 24 residues. The CDR3 is CASSLMPVVHPRDLVKKGTGELFF. CDR3 sequence (DNA): TGTGCCAGCAGCTTAATGCCCGTTGTCCATCCCCGGGACCTCGTAAAGAAAGGCACCGGGGAGCTGTTTTTT.

This chain connects TRBV18 to TRBJ2-7, with a weak D call TRBD2 (5 bases). CDR1 KGHSH and CDR2 LQKENI come from the germline V gene. Trimming took off 4 bases at V and 5 bases at J, with 12 bases between the two ends. CDR3 size: 13 residues. The CDR3, as DNA: TGTGCCAGCTCACTCCCGGGGATCGACGAGCAGTACTTC. Translated, it gives CASSLPGIDEQYF.

In its sample, this clone was seen a few times. V usage is TRBV4-1 and J usage is TRBJ2-7; possible D gene TRBD1, 6 bases. The CDR3 loop spans 14 amino acids. Looked up from germline, CDR1 is MGHRA and CDR2 is YSYEKL. The ends were cut back, 3 bases at V and 1 base at J, with 10 bases in the middle. CDR3 coding DNA: TGCGCCAGCAGCCAGGACAGCACTTCCTACGAGCAGTACTTC. Protein product: CASSQDSTSYEQYF.

The count of this clone is one. V usage is TRBV19 and J usage is TRBJ1-4; TRBD1 agrees at 7 bases. CDR3 length: 14 residues. V lost 4 bases, J lost 4 bases, and 3 bases stayed unmatched. Germline V lookup: CDR1 LNHDA, CDR2 SQIVND (reference sequence). CDR3 DNA sequence: TGTGCCAGTAGTACGGACAGGAGTAATGAAAAACTGTTTTTT. Its protein product is CASSTDRSNEKLFF.

This chain uses TRBV9 with TRBJ1-2; D is undetermined. Trimming shortened V by 2 bases and J by 6 bases, and 17 bases separated the two germline ends. The CDR3 length is 15 residues. The V gene's germline CDR1 is SGDLS and CDR2 YYNGEE. CDR3 sequence reads: CASSVGWAEANGYTF. The CDR3 nucleotides read TGTGCCAGCAGCGTTGGGTGGGCGGAAGCGAATGGCTACACCTTC.

This clone was detected a few times. The chain uses TRBV9 and TRBJ2-7; D possibly corresponds to TRBD2 (5 bases). Trimming stripped 5 bases from V and 5 bases from J, with 17 bases between. The CDR3 contains 14 residues. The germline V gene encodes CDR1 SGDLS and CDR2 YYNGEE. The CDR3 reads CASSLTVAGNEQYF. The CDR3 DNA reads as TGTGCCAGCAGTCTTACTGTCGCGGGTAACGAGCAGTACTTC.

This chain links TRBV5-8 with TRBJ1-2; 10 nucleotides align to TRBD1. V was pared by 3 bases and J by 8 bases, with 4 bases of the junction left unmatched. Germline V gene sequence: CDR1 SGHTS, CDR2 YDEGEE. The CDR3 runs 13 residues. CDR3: CASSSGQGVGYTF. The DNA for the CDR3 is TGTGCCAGCAGCTCCGGACAGGGGGTGGGCTACACCTTC. The complete variable domain, with remaining parts taken from reference TRBV5-8 and TRBJ1-2, reads EAGVTQSPTHLIKTRGQQATLRCSPISGHTSVYWYQQALGLGLQFLLWYDEGEERNRGNFPPRFSGRQFPNYSSELNVNALELEDSALYLCASSSGQGVGYTFGSGTRLTVV.

V gene TRBV5-4 combines with J gene TRBJ2-7, with D perhaps matching TRBD1 (6 bases). Trimming stripped 4 bases from V and 6 bases from J, with 20 bases between. Per the germline V gene, CDR1 is SGHNT and CDR2 is YYREEE (reference sequence). This CDR3 is 15 amino acids long. The CDR3 DNA reads as TGTGCCAGCAGCGCTGGTGCAGGGGCGGTTGGCGAGCAGTACTTC. This gives the protein CASSAGAGAVGEQYF.

V usage is TRBV18 and J usage is TRBJ2-7; D tentatively reads TRBD1 or TRBD2 (5 bases each). Germline assignment: CDR1 KGHSH and CDR2 LQKENI. The germline V and J ends were trimmed by 1 base and 3 bases, with 10 bases remaining between them. The length of the CDR3 is 14 residues. The CDR3 protein is CASSPRDGYYEQYF. The CDR3 DNA reads as TGTGCCAGCTCACCACGGGACGGATACTACGAGCAGTACTTC.

V usage is TRBV12-1 and J usage is TRBJ2-5. TRBV12-1 is recorded as a pseudogene. This CDR3 region has 14 residues. The DNA of the CDR3 is TGTGCCAGCAGCTTTCCGACCCCGCAAGAGACCCAGTACTTC. Amino acid sequence: CASSFPTPQETQYF.

The chain is built from TRBV10-3 and TRBJ2-1; D possibly corresponds to TRBD1 (6 bases). Trimming removed 6 bases at V and 5 bases at J, with 14 bases between. CDR3 length: 14 residues. Germline V gene data show CDR1 as ENHRY and CDR2 as SYGVKD. In DNA, the CDR3 is TGTGCCATCAGAACAGGGAAAGGGAACAATGAGCAGTTCTTC. It specifies CAIRTGKGNNEQFF.

The chain carries TRBV18 and TRBJ1-3, with D unclear. The CDR3 spans 13 residues. The V gene's germline CDR1 is KGHSH and CDR2 LQKENI. The V end lost 6 bases, the J end lost 2 bases, and 8 bases lay between the germline ends. CDR3 sequence: CASSSETGNTIYF. CDR3 nucleotides: TGTGCCAGCTCGTCAGAAACTGGAAACACCATATATTTT.

The CDR3, as DNA: TGTGCCAGCAACACCGGGACAGGGGATGCTTTCTTT. This sequence encodes CASNTGTGDAFF. V is TRBV3-1 (or the pseudogene TRBV3-2) and J is TRBJ1-1; 10 bases fit TRBD1. CDR3 size: 12 residues. J lost 11 bases, V lost 7 bases, and 7 bases had no gene match. From germline, CDR1 is LGHDT and CDR2 YNNKEL (reference sequence).